This entry features one T cell receptor (beta chain) sequence. Original analysis: The assay estimated nucleated cells by amplifying reference gene primers. The protocol was immunoSEQ multiplex PCR, while the TCRdb copy is restricted to in-frame clones and leaves out a portion. V and J calls and clone size follow that table, whereas D and trimming were derived from the DNA. The sample contains 200,000 to 250,000 clones, 70% to 90% of which appear only once. The data derive from a study of blood T cell repertoires in COVID-19. Study-wide context: COVID-19 samples from acute and convalescent phases originated in the United States, Italy and Spain. The analysed material was cDNA or gDNA that came from T cells, B-cell-depleted T cells, or PBMCs.

This CDR3 spans 14 amino acids. The ends were cut back, 2 bases at V and 8 bases at J, with 13 bases in the middle. Germline CDR1 reads LNHNV; CDR2 reads YYDKDF (reference sequence). The TCR comes from a woman in her twenties or thirties who had recovered from COVID-19. Sequencing was carried out using peripheral blood. V is TRBV15 and J is TRBJ2-1; tentative D call: TRBD1 (6 bases). The CDR3 loop is CATSRQGLSDEQFF. In nucleotides, the CDR3 is TGTGCCACCAGCAGACAGGGGCTATCGGATGAGCAGTTCTTC.